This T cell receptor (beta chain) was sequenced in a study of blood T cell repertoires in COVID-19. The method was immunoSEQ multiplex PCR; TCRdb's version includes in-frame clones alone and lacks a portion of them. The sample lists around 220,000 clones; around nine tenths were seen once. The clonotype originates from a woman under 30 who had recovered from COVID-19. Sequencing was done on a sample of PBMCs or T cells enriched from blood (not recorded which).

In nucleotides, the CDR3 is TGTGCCAGCAGTTTCGTCAGGGGTGGTGGCTACACCTTC. As protein: CASSFVRGGGYTF. The chain links TRBV12-3 or TRBV12-4 to TRBJ1-2, with a tentative D call TRBD1 (6 bases). CDR3 length: 13 amino acids. V lost 3 bases and J lost 7, with 12 bases in between.